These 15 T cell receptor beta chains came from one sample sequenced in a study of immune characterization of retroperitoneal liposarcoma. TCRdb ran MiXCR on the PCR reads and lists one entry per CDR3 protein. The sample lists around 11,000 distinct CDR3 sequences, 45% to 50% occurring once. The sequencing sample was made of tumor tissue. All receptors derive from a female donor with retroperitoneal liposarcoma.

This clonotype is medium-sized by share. CDR3 coding DNA: TGTGCCAGCAGCTTAGGATATTACGAGCAGTTCTTC. It yields the protein CASSLGYYEQFF. The rearrangement joins TRBV7-2 to TRBJ2-1; D is unresolved. The germline gives CDR1 SGHTA, CDR2 FQGNSA. This CDR3 has 12 amino acids. The germline V and J ends were trimmed by 1 base and 10 bases, with 8 bases remaining between them.

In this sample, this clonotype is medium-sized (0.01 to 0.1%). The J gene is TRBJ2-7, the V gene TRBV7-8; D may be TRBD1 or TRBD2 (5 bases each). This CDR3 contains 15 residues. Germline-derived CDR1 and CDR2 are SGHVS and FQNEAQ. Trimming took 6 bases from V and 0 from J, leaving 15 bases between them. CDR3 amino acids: CASRPYQGPSYEQYF. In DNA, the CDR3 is TGTGCCAGCAGACCTTATCAGGGACCCTCCTACGAGCAGTACTTC.

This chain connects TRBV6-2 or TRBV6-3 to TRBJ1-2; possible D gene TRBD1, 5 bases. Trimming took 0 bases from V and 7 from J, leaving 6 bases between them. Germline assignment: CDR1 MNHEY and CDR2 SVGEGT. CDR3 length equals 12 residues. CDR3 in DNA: TGTGCCAGCAGTTACTCGGGGGTTGGCTACACCTTC. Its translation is CASSYSGVGYTF.

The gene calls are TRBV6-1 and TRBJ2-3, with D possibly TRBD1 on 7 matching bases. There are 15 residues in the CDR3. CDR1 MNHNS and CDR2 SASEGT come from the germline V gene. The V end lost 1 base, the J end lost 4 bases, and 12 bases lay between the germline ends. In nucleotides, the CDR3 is TGTGCCAGCAGTGAAGAGGCAGGGGGGCCAGATACGCAGTATTTT. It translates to CASSEEAGGPDTQYF.

CDR3 bases: TGTGCCAGCAGTGAATCGACAGGGTGGTCTCTGAGTGAGCAGTTCTTC. It encodes CASSESTGWSLSEQFF. V is TRBV6-1 and J is TRBJ2-1, with TRBD1 matching over 7 bases. The junction had 13 bases not matched to a gene; V was cut back by 2 bases and J by 9 bases. Germline V gives CDR1 MNHNS, CDR2 SASEGT. This CDR3 region has 16 residues.

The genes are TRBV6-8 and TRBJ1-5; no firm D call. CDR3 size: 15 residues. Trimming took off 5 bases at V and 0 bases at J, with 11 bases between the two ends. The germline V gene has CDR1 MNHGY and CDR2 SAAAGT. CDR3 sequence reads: CASSPTSYSNQPQHF. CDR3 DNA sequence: TGTGCCAGCAGTCCGACATCTTATAGCAATCAGCCCCAGCATTTT.

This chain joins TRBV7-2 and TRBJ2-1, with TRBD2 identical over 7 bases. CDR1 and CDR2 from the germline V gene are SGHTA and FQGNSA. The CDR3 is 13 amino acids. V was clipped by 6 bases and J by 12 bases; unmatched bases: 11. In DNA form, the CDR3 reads TGTGCCAGCAGTCCAGTGGCTGGCGGGGGGCAGTTCTTC. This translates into CASSPVAGGGQFF.

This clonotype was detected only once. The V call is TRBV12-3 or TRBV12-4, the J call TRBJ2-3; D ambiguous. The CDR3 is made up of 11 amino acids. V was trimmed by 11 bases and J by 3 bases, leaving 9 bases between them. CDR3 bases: TGTGCCGCCGGATCGACAGATACGCAGTATTTT. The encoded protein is CAAGSTDTQYF.

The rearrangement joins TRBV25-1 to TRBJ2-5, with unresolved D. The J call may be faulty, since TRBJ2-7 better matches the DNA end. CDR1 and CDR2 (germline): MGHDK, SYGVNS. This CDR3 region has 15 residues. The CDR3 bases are TGTGCCAGCAGTGATCTTGGACCGGGCAGCTACGAGCAGTACTTC. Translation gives CASSDLGPGSYEQYF.

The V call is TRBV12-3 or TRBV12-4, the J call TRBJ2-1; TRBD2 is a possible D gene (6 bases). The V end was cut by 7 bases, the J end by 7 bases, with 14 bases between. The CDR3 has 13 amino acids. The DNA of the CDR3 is TGTGCCAGCACTCATTCCGGGGGAAATGAGCAGTTCTTC. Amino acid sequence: CASTHSGGNEQFF.

The CDR3 protein is CASSFRGTDTQYF. The CDR3 DNA reads as TGTGCCAGCAGTTTTCGGGGAACAGATACGCAGTATTTT. The chain carries TRBV27 and TRBJ2-3, with a possible D match to TRBD2 (5 bases). V was cut by 3 bases and J by 3 bases, with 7 bases left in between. CDR3 length equals 13 residues. Germline V gene data show CDR1 as MNHEY and CDR2 as SMNVEV (reference sequence).

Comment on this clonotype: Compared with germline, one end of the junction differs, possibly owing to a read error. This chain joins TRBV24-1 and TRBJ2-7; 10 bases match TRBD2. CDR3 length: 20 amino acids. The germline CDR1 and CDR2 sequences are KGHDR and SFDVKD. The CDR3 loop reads CATSVLPFGFTSGANNEQYF. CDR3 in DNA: TGTGCCACCAGTGTTTTGCCGTTTGGGTTTACTAGCGGGGCTAACAATGAGCAGTACTTC.

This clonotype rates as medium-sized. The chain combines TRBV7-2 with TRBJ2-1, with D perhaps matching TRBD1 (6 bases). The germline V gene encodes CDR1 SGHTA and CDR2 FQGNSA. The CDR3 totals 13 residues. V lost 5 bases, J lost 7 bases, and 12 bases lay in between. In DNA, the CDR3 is TGTGCCAGCAGCCCGCGACAGGCTAATGAGCAGTTCTTC. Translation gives CASSPRQANEQFF. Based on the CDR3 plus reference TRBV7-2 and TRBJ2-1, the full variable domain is GAGVSQSPSNKVTEKGKDVELRCDPISGHTALYWYRQSLGQGLEFLIYFQGNSAPDKSGLPSDRFSAERTGGSVSTLTIQRTQQEDSAVYLCASSPRQANEQFFGPGTRLTVL.

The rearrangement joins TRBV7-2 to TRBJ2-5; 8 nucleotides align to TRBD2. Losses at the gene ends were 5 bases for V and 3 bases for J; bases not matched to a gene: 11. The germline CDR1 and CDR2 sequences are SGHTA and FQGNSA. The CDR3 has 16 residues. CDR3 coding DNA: TGTGCCAGCAGCCAGCCGCCGGGACTAGGGAAAGAGACCCAGTACTTC. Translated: CASSQPPGLGKETQYF.

The CDR3 spells CASSYSVGGTDTQYF. The CDR3, as DNA: TGTGCCAGCAGTTACAGCGTTGGCGGGACAGATACGCAGTATTTT. This chain joins TRBV6-5 and TRBJ2-3, with a weak D call TRBD2 (5 bases). Per the germline V gene, CDR1 is MNHEY and CDR2 is SVGAGI. V shed 2 bases and J shed 3 bases, with 12 bases lying between them. This CDR3 is 15 amino acids long.